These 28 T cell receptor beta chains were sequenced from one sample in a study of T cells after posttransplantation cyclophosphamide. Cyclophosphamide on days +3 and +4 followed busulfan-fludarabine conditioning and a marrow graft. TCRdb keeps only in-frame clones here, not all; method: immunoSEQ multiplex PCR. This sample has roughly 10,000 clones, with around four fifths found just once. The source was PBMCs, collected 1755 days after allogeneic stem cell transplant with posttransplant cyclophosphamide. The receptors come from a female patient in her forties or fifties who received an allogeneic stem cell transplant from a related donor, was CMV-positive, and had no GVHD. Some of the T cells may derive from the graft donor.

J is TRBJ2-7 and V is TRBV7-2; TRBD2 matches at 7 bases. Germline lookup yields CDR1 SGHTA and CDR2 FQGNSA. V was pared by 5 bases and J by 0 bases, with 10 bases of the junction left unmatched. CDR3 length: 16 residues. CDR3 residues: CASSSFAGLSSYEQYF. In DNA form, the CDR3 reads TGTGCCAGCAGCAGCTTCGCGGGACTAAGCTCCTACGAGCAGTACTTC.

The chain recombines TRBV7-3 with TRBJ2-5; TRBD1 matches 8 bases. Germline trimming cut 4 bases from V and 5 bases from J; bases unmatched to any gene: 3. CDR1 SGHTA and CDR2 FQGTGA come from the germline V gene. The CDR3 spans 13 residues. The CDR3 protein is CASSSWTGETQYF. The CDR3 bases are TGTGCCAGCAGCTCCTGGACAGGGGAGACCCAGTACTTC.

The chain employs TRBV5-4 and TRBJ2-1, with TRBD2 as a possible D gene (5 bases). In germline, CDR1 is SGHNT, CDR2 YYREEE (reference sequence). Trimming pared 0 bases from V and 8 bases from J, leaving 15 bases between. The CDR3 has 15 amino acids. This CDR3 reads CASSLGSRVSDEQFF. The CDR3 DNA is TGTGCCAGCAGCTTGGGGAGTAGGGTTAGCGATGAGCAGTTCTTC.

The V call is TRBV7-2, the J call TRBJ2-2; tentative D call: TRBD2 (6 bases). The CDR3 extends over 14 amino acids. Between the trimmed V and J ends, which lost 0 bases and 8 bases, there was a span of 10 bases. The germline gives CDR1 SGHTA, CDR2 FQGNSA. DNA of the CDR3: TGTGCCAGCAGCTTAGCTGGCGGGGCGGGGGAGCTGTTTTTT. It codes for CASSLAGGAGELFF.

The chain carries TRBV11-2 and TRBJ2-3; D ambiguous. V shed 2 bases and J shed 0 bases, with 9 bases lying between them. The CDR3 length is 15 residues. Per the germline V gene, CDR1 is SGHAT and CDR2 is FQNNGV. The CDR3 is CASSLNPESTDTQYF. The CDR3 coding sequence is TGTGCCAGCAGCTTAAACCCAGAAAGCACAGATACGCAGTATTTT.

The CDR3 spells CASSPRGSGRTYEQYF. As DNA, the CDR3 is TGCGCCAGCAGCCCCAGGGGTTCGGGACGAACCTACGAGCAGTACTTC. The chain employs TRBV4-1 and TRBJ2-7, with D perhaps TRBD1 (6 bases). Germline values: CDR1 MGHRA, CDR2 YSYEKL. Trimming left V 4 bases short and J 2 bases short, with 18 bases between. CDR3 length: 16 residues.

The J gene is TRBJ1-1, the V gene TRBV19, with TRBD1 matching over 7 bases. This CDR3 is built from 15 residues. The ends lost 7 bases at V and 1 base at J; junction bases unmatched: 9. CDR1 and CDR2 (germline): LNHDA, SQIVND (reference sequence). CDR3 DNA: TGTGCCAGTACCAGATCCGGGACAGCGAACACTGAAGCTTTCTTT. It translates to CASTRSGTANTEAFF.

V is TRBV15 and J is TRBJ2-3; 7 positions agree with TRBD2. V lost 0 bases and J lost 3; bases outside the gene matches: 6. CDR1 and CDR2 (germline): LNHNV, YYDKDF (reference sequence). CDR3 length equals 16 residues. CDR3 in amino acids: CATSRDLAGVTDTQYF. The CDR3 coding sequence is TGTGCCACCAGCAGAGATCTGGCGGGAGTAACAGATACGCAGTATTTT.

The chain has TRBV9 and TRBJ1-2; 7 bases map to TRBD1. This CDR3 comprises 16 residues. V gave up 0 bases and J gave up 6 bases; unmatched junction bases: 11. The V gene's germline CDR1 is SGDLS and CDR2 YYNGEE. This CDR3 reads CASSVANVKGAHGYTF. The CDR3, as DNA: TGTGCCAGCAGCGTAGCAAATGTGAAGGGGGCGCATGGCTACACCTTC.

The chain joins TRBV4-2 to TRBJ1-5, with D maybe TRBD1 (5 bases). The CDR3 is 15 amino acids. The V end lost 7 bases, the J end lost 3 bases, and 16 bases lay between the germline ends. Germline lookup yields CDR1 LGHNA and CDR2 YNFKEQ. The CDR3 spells CASTLGGVDNQPQHF. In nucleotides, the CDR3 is TGTGCCAGCACTCTGGGGGGGGTGGACAATCAGCCCCAGCATTTT.

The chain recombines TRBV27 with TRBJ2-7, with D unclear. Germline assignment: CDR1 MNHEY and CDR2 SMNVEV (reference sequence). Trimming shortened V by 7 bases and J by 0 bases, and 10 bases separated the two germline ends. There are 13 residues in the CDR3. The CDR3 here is CASMGAYSYEQYF. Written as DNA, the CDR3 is TGTGCCAGCATGGGCGCCTACTCCTACGAGCAGTACTTC.

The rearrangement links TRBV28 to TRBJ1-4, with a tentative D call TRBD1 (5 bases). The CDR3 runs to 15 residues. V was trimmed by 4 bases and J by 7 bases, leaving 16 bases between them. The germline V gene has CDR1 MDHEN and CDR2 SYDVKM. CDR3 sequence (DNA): TGTGCCAGCAGTTCCCTCCAGGGAGGCGGTGAAAAACTGTTTTTT. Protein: CASSSLQGGGEKLFF.

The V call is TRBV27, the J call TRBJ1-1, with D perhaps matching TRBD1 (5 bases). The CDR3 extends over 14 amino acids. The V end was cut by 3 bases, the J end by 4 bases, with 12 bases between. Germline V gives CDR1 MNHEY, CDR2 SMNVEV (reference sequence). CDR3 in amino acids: CASSLDGGGTEAFF. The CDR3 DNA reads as TGTGCCAGCAGTTTGGACGGGGGGGGCACTGAAGCTTTCTTT.

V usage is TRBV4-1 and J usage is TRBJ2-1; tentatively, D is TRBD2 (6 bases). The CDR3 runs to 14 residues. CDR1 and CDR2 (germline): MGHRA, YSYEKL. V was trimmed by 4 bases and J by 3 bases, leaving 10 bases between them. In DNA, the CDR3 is TGCGCCAGCAGCCGGAGGGAGAGCTACAATGAGCAGTTCTTC. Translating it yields CASSRRESYNEQFF.

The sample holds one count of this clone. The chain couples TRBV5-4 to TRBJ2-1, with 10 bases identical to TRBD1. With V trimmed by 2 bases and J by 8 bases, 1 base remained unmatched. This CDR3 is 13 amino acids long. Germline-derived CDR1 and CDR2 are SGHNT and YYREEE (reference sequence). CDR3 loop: CASSFGQGDEQFF. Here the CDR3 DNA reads TGTGCCAGCAGCTTCGGACAGGGGGATGAGCAGTTCTTC.

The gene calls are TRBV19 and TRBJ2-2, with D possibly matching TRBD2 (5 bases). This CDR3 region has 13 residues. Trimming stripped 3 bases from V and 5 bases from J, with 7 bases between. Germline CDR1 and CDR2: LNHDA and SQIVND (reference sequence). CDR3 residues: CASSISGTGELFF. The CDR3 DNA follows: TGTGCCAGTAGTATTTCGGGGACCGGGGAGCTGTTTTTT.

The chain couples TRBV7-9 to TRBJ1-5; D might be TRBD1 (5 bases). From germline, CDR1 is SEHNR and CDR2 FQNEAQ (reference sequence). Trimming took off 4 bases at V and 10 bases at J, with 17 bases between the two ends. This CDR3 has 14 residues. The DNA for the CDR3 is TGTGCCAGCAGCTCCGACGGGACTCCGAAACCCCAGCATTTT. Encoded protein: CASSSDGTPKPQHF.

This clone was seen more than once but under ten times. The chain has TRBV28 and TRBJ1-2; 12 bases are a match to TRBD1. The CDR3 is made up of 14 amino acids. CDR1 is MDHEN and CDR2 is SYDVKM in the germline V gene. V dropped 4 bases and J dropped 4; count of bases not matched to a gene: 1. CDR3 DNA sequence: TGTGCCAGCAGTTGGGGACAGGGGGCCTATGGCTACACCTTC. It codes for CASSWGQGAYGYTF.

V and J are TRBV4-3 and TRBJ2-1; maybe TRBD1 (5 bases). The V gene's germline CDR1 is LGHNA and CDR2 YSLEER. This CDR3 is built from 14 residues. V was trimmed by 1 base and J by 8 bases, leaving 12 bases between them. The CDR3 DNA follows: TGCGCCAGCAGCCAAGGCAGGGTCAGCGATGAGCAGTTCTTC. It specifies CASSQGRVSDEQFF.

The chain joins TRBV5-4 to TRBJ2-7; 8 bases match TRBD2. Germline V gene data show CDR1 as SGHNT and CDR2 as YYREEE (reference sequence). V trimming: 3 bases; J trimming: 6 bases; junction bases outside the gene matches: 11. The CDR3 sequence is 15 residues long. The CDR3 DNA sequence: TGTGCCAGCAGCTCATCGGCGGGACTAGAGGTCGAGCAGTACTTC. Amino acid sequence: CASSSSAGLEVEQYF.

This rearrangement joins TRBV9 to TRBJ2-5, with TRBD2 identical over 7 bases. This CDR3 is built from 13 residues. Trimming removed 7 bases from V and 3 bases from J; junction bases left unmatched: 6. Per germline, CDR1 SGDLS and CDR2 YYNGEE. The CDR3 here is CASGTTIKETQYF. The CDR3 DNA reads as TGTGCCAGCGGGACTACGATTAAAGAGACCCAGTACTTC.

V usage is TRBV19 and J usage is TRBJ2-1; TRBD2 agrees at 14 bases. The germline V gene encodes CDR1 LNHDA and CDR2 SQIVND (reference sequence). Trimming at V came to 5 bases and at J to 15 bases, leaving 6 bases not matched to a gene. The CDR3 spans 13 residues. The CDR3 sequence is CASSVGTSGSLFF. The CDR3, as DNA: TGTGCCAGTAGTGTCGGGACTAGCGGGAGTTTGTTCTTC.

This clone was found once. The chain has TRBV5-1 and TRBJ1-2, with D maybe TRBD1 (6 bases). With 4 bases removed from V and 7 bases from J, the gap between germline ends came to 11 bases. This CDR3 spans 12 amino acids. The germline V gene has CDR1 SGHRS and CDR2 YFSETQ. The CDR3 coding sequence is TGCGCCAGCAGCCCGGACAGATCTGGCTACACCTTC. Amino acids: CASSPDRSGYTF.

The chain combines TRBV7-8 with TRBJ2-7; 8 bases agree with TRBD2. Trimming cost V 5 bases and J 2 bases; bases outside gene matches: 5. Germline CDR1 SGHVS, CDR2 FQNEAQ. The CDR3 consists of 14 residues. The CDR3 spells CASSISGIPYEQYF. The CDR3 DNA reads TGTGCCAGCAGCATTAGCGGGATTCCCTACGAGCAGTACTTC. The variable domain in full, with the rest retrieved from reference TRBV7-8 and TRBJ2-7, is GAGVSQSPRYKVAKRGQDVALRCDPISGHVSLFWYQQALGQGPEFLTYFQNEAQLDKSGLPSDRFFAERPEGSVSTLKIQRTQQEDSAVYLCASSISGIPYEQYFGPGTRLTVT.

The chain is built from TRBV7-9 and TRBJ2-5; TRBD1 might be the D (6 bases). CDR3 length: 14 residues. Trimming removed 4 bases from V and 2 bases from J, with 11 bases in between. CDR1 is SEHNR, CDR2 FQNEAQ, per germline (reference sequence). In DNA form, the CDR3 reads TGTGCCAGCAGCTCCAATACAGGGCAAGAGACCCAGTACTTC. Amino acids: CASSSNTGQETQYF.

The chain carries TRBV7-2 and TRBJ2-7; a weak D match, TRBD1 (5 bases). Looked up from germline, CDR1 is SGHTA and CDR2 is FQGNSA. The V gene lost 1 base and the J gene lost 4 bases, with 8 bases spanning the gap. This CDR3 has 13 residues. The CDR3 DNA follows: TGTGCCAGCAGCTTAGGGAAGGGGTACGAGCAGTACTTC. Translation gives CASSLGKGYEQYF.

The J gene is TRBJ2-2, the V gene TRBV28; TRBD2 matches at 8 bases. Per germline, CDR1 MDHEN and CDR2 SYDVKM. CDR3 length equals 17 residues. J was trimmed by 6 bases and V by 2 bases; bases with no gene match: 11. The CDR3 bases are TGTGCCAGCAGTTTAGGGGTCAGTAGCGGGACCGCCGGGGAGCTGTTTTTT. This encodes CASSLGVSSGTAGELFF.

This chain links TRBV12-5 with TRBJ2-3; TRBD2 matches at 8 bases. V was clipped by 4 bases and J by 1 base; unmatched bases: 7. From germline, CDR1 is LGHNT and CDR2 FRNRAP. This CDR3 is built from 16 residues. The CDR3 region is CASGSTSGGRTDTQYF. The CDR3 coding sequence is TGTGCTAGTGGTTCTACTAGCGGAGGCCGCACAGATACGCAGTATTTT.